In this sample, the clone carrying this T cell receptor (beta chain) turned up a few times. Its antigen is as yet unknown. These data originate in a study of T cells in Graves' hyperthyroidism and ophthalmopathy. Study-wide findings and caveats: A model of 13 V-J features distinguished ophthalmopathy from stable hyperthyroidism. The model foresaw ophthalmopathy a median about 6.5 months prior to onset.

V was trimmed by 0 bases and J by 6 bases, leaving 9 bases between them. Germline V gene lookup returns CDR1 LGHNT and CDR2 FRNRAP. This CDR3 has 13 residues. The TCR beta CDR3 regions underwent amplification using RNA transcripts as the source. The HTBI primer set was used in a first-round RT-PCR of the TCR CDR3. TCRdb fed the multiplex PCR reads into MiXCR, producing one record per CDR3 protein. The sample contains about 530,000 distinct CDR3 sequences, about 15% of which appear only once. This receptor was identified in a woman in her late teens or twenties with Graves' ophthalmopathy. The source material was blood. V usage is TRBV12-5 and J usage is TRBJ2-7; D is uncertain. The CDR3 DNA is TGTGCTAGTGGTTTGGTAGGTACCGGCGAGCAGTACTTC. This sequence encodes CASGLVGTGEQYF.